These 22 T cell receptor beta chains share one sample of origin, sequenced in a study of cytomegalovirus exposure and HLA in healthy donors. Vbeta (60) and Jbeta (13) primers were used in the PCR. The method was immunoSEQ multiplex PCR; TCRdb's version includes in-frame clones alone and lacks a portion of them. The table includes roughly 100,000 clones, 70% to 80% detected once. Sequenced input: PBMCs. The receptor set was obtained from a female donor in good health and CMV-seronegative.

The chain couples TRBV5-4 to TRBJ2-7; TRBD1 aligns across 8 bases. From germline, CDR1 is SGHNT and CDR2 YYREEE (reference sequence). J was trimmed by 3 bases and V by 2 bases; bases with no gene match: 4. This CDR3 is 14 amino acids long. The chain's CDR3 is CASSFQGQDYEQYF. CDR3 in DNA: TGTGCCAGCAGCTTTCAGGGACAGGACTACGAGCAGTACTTC.

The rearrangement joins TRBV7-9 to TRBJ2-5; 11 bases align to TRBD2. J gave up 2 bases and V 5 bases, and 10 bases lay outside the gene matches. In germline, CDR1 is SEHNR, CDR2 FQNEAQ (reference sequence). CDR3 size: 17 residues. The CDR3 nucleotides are TGTGCCAGCAGCCGACTTCTAGCGGGAGGATTGCAAGAGACCCAGTACTTC. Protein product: CASSRLLAGGLQETQYF.

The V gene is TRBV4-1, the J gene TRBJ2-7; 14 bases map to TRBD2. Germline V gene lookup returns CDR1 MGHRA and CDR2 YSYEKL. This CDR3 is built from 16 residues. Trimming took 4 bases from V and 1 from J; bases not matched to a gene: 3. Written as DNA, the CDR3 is TGCGCCAGCAGCCCGACTAGCGGGGGGGCTTCCTACGAGCAGTACTTC. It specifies CASSPTSGGASYEQYF.

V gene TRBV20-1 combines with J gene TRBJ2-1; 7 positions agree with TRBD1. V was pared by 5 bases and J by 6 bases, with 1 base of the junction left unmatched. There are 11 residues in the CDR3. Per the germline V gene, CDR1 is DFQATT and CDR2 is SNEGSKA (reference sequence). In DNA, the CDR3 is TGCAGTGCTTACAGGGGCAATGAGCAGTTCTTC. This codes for CSAYRGNEQFF.

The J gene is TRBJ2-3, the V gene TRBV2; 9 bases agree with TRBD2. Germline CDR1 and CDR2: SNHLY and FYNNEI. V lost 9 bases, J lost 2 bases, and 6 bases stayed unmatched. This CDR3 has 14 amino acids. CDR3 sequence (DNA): TGTGCCAGAGGTGCGGGAGGGAACACAGATACGCAGTATTTT. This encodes CARGAGGNTDTQYF.

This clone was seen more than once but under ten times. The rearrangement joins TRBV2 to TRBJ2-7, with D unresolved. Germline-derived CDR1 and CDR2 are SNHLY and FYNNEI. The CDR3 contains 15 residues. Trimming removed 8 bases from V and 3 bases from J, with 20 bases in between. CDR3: CASLTTGVPLYEQYF. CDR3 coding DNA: TGTGCCAGCCTGACAACCGGCGTCCCGCTCTACGAGCAGTACTTC.

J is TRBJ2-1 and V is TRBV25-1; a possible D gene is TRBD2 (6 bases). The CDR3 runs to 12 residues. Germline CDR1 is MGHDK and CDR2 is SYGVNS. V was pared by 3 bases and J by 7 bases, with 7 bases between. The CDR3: CASSDLANEQFF. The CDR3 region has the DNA TGTGCCAGCAGTGATCTAGCGAATGAGCAGTTCTTC.

CDR3 in amino acids: CSVDPTGRQETQYF. The CDR3 DNA reads TGCAGCGTTGACCCGACAGGGCGCCAAGAGACCCAGTACTTC. The genes are TRBV29-1 and TRBJ2-5; 7 nucleotides align to TRBD1. Germline V gives CDR1 SQVTM, CDR2 ANQGSEA. The CDR3 extends over 14 amino acids. The junction had 5 bases not matched to a gene; V was cut back by 3 bases and J by 1 base.

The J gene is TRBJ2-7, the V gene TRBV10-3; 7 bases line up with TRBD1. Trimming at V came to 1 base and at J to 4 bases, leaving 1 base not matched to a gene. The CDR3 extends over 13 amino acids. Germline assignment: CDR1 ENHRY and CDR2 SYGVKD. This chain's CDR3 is CAISELTGYEQYF. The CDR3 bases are TGTGCCATCAGTGAGTTGACAGGGTACGAGCAGTACTTC.

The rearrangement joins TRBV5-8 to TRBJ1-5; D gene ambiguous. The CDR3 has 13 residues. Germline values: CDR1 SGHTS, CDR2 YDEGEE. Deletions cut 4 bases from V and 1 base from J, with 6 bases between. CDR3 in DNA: TGTGCCAGCAGCCAGAGGAGCAATCAGCCCCAGCATTTT. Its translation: CASSQRSNQPQHF.

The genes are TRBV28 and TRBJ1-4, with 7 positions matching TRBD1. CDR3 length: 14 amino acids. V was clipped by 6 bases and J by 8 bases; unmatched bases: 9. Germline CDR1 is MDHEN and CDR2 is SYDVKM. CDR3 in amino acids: CASRDRALREKLFF. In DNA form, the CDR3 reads TGTGCCAGCAGAGACAGGGCCCTTCGGGAAAAACTGTTTTTT.

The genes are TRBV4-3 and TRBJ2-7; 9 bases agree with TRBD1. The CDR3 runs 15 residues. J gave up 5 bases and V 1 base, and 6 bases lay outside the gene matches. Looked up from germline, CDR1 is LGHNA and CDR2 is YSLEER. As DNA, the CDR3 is TGCGCCAGCAGCCAAGGAGGGGACAGGGTCCACGAGCAGTACTTC. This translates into CASSQGGDRVHEQYF.

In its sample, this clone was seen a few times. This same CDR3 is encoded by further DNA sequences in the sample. CDR3 sequence: CASSFFPDRVNTEAFF. In DNA, the CDR3 is TGTGCCAGCAGCTTTTTTCCTGACAGGGTGAACACTGAAGCTTTCTTT. This sequence joins TRBV7-8 and TRBJ1-1; 7 bases map to TRBD1. With 3 bases clipped from V and 0 bases from J, the junction kept 7 bases outside the gene matches. This CDR3 region has 16 residues. CDR1 is SGHVS, CDR2 FQNEAQ, per germline.

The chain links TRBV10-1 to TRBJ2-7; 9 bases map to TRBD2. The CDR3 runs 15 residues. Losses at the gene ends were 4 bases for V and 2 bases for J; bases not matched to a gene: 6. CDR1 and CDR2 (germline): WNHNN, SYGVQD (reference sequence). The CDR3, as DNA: TGCGCCAGCAGTGCCATTAGCGGGAGAACCTACGAGCAGTACTTC. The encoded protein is CASSAISGRTYEQYF.

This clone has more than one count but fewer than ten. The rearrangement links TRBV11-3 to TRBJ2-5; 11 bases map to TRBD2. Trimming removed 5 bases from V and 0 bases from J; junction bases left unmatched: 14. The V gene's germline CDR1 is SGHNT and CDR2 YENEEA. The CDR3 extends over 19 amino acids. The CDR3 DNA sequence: TGTGCCAGCAGCGGAACTAGCGGGAGCTATTTTCCCGACCAAGAGACCCAGTACTTC. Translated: CASSGTSGSYFPDQETQYF.

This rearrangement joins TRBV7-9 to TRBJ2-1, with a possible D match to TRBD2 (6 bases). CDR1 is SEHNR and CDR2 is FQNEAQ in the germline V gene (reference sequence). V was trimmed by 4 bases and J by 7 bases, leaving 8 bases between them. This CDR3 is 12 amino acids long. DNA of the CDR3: TGTGCCAGCAGCTCCGGACTAAATGAGCAGTTCTTC. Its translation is CASSSGLNEQFF.

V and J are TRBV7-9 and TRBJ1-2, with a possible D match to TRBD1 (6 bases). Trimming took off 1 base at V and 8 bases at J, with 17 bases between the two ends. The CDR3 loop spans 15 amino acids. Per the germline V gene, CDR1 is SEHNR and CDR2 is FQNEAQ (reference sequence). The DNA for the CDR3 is TGTGCCAGCAGCTTAGATGAGGGGGGGACTGTCGGCTACACCTTC. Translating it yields CASSLDEGGTVGYTF.

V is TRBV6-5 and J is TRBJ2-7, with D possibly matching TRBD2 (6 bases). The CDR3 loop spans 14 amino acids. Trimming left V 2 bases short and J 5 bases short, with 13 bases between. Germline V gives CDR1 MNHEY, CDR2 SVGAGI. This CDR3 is CASSYRRERNEQYF. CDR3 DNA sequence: TGTGCCAGCAGTTACAGGCGGGAAAGGAACGAGCAGTACTTC.

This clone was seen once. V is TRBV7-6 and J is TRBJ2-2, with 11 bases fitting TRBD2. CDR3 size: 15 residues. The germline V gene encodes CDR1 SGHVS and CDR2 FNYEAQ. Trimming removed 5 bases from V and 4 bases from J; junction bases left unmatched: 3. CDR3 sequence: CASSISGGGTGELFF. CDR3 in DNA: TGTGCCAGCAGCATTAGCGGGGGGGGCACCGGGGAGCTGTTTTTT.

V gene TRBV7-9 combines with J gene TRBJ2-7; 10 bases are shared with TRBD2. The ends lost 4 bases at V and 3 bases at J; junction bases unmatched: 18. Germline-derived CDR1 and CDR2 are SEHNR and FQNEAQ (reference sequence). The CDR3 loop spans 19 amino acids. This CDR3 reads CASSSSVGPSGSLSYEQYF. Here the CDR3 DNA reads TGTGCCAGCAGCTCCTCAGTAGGGCCTAGCGGGAGTCTTAGCTACGAGCAGTACTTC.

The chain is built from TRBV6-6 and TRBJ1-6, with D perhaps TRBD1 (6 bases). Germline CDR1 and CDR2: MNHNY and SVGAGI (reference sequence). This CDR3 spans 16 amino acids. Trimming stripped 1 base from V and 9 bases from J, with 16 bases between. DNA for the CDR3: TGTGCCAGCAGTTACTTAGGGGAACAGGGTGGTTCACCCCTCCACTTT. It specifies CASSYLGEQGGSPLHF.

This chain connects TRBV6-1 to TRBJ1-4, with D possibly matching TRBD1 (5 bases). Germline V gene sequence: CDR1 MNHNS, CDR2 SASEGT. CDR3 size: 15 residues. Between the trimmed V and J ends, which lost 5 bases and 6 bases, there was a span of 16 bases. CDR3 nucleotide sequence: TGTGCCAGCAGTTGGGGGGTCGTGGCGGATGAAAAACTGTTTTTT. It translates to CASSWGVVADEKLFF.